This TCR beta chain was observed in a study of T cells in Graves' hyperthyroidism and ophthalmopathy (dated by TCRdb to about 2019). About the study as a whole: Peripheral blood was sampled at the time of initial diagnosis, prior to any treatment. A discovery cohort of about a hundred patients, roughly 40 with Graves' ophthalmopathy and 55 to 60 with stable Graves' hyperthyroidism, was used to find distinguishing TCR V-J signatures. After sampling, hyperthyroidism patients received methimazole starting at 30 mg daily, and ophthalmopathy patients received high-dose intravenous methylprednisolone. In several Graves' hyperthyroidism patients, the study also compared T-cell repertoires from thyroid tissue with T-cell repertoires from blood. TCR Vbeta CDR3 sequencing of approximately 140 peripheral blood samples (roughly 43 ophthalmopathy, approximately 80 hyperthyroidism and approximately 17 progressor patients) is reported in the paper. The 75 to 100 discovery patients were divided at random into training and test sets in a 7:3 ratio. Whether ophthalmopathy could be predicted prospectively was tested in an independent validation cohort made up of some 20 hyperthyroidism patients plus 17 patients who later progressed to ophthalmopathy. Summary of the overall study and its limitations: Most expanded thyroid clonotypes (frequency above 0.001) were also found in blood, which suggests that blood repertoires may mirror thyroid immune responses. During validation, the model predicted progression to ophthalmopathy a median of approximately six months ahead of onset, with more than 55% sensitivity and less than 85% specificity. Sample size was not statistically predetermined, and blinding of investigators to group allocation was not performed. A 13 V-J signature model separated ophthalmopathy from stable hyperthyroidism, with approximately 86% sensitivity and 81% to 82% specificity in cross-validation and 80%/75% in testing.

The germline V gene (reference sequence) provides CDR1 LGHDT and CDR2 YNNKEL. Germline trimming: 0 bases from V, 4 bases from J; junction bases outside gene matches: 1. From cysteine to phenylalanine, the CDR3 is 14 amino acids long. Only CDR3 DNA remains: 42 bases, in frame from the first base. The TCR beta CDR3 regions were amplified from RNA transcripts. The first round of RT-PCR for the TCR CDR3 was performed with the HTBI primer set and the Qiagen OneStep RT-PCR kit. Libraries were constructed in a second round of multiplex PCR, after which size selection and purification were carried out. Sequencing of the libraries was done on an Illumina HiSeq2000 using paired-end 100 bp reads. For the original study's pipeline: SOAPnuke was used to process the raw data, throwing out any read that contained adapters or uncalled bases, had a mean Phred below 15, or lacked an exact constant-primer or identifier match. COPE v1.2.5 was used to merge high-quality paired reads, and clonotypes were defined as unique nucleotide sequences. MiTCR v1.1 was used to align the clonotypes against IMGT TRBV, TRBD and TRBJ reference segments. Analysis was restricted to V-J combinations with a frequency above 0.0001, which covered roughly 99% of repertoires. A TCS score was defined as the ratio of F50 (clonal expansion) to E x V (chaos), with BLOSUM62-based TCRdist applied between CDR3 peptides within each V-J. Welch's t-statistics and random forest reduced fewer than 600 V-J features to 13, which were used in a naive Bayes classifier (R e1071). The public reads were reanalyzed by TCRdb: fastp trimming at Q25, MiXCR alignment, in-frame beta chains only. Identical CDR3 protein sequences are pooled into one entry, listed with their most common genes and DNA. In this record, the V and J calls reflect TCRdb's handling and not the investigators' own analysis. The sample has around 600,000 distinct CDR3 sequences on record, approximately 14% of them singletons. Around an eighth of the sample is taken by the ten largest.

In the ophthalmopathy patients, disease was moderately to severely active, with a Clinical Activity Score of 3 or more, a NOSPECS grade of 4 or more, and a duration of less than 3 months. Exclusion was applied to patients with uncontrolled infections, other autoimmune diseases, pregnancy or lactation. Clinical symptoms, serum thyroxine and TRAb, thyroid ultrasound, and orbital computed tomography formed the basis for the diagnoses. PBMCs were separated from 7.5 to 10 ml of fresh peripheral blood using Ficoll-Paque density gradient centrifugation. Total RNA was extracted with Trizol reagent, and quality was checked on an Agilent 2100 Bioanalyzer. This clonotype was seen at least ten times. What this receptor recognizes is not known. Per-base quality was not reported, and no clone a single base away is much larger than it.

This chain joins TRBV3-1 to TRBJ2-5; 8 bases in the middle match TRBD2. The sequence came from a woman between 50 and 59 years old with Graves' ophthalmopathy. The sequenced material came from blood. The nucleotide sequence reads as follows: TGTGCCAGCAGCCAAGAAAGCGGGGGAGAGACCCAGTACTTC. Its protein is CASSQESGGETQYF.